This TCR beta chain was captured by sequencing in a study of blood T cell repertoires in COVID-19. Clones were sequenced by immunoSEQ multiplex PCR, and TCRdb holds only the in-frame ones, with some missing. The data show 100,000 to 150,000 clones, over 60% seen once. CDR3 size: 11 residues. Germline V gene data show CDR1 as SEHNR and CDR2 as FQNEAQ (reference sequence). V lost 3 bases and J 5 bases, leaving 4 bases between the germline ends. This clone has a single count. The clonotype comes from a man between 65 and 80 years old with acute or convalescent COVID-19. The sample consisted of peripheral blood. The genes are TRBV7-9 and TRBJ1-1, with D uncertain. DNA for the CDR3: TGTGCCAGCAGCTTCCAAACTGAAGCTTTCTTT. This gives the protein CASSFQTEAFF.